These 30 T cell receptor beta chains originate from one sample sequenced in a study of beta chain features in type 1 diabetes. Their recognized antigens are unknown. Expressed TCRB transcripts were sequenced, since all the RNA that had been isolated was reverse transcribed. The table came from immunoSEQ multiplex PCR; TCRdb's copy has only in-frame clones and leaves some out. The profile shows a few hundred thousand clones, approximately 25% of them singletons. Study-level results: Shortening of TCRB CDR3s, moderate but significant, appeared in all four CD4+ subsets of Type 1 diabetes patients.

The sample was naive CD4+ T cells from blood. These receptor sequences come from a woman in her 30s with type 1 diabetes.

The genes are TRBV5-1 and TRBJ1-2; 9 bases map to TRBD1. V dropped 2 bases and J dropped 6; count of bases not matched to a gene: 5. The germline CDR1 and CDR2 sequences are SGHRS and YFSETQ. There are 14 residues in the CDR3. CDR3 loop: CASSFSGTGNGYTF. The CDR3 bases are TGCGCCAGCAGCTTCTCCGGGACAGGGAATGGCTACACCTTC.

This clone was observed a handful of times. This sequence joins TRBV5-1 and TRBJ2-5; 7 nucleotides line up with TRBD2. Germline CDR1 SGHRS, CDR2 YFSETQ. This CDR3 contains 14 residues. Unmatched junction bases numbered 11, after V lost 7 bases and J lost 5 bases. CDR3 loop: CASRGGREGETQYF. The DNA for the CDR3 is TGCGCCAGCCGCGGCGGGAGAGAAGGGGAGACCCAGTACTTC.

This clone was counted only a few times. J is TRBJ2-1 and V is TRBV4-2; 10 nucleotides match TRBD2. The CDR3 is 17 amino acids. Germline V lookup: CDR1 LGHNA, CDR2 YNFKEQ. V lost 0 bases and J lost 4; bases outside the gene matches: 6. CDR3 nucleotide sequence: TGTGCCAGCAGCCAAGAAGGGTCTAGCGGGAGATACAATGAGCAGTTCTTC. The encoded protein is CASSQEGSSGRYNEQFF.

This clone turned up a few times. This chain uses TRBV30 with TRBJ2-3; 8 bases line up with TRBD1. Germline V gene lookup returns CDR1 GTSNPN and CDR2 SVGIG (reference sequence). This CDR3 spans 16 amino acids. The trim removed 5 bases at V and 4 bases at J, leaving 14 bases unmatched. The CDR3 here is CAWSPTTGVGADTQYF. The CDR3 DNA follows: TGTGCCTGGTCCCCCACGACAGGGGTAGGGGCAGATACGCAGTATTTT.

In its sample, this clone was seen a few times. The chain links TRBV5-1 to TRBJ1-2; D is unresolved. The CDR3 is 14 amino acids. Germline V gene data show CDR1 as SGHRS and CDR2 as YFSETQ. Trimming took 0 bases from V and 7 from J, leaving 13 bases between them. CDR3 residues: CASSLVGRGPGYTF. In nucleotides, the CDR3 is TGCGCCAGCAGCTTGGTTGGACGGGGTCCTGGCTACACCTTC.

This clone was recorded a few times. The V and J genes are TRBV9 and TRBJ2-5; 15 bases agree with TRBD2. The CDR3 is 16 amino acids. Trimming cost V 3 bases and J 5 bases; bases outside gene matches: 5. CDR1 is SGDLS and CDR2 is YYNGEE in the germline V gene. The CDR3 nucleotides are TGTGCCAGCAGCGGGACTAGCGGGAGGGCCTTCGAGACCCAGTACTTC. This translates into CASSGTSGRAFETQYF.

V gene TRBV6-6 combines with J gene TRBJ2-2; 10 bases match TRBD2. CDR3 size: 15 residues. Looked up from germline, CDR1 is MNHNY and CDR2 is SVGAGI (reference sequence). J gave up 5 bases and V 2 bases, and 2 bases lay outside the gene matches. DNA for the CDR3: TGTGCCAGCAGTTACGAGACTAGCGGGACCGGGGAGCTGTTTTTT. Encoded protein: CASSYETSGTGELFF.

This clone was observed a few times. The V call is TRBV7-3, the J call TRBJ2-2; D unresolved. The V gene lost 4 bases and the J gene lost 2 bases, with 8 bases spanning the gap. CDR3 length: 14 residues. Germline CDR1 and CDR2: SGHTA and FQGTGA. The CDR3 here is CASSSNTNTGELFF. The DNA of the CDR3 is TGTGCCAGCAGCTCCAATACTAACACCGGGGAGCTGTTTTTT.

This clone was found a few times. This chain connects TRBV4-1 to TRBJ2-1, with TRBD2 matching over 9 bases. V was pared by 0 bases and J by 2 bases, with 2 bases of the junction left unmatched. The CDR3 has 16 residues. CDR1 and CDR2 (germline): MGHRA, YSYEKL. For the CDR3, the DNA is TGCGCCAGCAGCCAAGATACTAGCGGGCCCTACAATGAGCAGTTCTTC. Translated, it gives CASSQDTSGPYNEQFF.

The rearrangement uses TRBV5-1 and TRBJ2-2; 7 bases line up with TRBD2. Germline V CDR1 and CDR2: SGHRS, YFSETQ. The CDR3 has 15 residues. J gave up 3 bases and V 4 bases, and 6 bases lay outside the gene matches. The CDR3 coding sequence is TGCGCCAGCAGCACGCCTAGCGGCTACACCGGGGAGCTGTTTTTT. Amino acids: CASSTPSGYTGELFF.

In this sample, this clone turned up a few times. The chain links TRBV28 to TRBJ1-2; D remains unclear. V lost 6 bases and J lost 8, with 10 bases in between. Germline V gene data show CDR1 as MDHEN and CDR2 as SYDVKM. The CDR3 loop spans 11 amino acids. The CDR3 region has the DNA TGTGCCAGCAGCGCCAACGGGGGCTACACCTTC. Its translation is CASSANGGYTF.

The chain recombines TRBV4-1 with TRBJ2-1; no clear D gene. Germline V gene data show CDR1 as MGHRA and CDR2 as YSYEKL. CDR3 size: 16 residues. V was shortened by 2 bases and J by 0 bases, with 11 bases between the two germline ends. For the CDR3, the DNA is TGCGCCAGCAGCCAACTCCCAACGAGCTCCTACAATGAGCAGTTCTTC. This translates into CASSQLPTSSYNEQFF.

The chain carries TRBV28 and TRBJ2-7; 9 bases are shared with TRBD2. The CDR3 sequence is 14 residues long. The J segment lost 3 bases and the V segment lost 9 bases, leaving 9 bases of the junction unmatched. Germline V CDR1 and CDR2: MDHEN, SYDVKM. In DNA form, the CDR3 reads TGTGCCAGTAGCCTCGGGACTAGCTTCTACGAGCAGTACTTC. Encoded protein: CASSLGTSFYEQYF.

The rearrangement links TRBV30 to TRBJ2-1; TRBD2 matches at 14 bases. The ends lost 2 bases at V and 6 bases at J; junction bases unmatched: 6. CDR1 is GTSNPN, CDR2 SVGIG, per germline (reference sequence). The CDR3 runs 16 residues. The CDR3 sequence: CAWSPGTSGRGNEQFF. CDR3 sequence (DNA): TGTGCCTGGAGTCCCGGGACTAGCGGGAGAGGCAATGAGCAGTTCTTC.

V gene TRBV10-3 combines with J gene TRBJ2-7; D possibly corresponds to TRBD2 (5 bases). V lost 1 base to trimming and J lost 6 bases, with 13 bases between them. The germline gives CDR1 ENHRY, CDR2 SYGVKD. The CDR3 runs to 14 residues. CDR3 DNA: TGTGCCATCAGTGAGTGGGAGAGGGAAGGCGAGCAGTACTTC. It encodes CAISEWEREGEQYF.

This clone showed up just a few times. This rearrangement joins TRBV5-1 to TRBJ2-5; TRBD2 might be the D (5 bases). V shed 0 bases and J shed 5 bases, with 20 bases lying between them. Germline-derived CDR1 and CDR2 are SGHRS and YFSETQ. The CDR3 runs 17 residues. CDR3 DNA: TGCGCCAGCAGCTTGGCCGGGATGGGAGCAGGTCGGGAGACCCAGTACTTC. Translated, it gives CASSLAGMGAGRETQYF.

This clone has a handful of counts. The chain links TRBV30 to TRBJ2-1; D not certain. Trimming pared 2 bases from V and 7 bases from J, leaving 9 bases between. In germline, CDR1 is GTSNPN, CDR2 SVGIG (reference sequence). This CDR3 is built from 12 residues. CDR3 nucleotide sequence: TGTGCCTGGAGTCATACAAAGAATGAGCAGTTCTTC. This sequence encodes CAWSHTKNEQFF.

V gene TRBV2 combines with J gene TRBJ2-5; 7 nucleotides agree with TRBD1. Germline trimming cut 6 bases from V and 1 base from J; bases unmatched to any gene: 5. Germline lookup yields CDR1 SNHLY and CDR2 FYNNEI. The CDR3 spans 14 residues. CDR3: CASSRQGTQETQYF. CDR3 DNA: TGTGCCAGCAGCCGACAGGGTACCCAAGAGACCCAGTACTTC.

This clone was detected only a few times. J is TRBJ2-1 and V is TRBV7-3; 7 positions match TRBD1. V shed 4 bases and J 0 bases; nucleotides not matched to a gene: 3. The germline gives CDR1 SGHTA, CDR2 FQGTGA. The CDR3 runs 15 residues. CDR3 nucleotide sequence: TGTGCCAGCAGCTCCGACAGGGACTCCTACAATGAGCAGTTCTTC. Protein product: CASSSDRDSYNEQFF.

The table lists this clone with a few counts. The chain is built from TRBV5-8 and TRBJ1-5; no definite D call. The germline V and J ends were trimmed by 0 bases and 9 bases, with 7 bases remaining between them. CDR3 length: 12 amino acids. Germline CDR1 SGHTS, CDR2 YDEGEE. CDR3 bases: TGTGCCAGCAGCTTGGAGGCGGGGCCCCAGCATTTT. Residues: CASSLEAGPQHF.

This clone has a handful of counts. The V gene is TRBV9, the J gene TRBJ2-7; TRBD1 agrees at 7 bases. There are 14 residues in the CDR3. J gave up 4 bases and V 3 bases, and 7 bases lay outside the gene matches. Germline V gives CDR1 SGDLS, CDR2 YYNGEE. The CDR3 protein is CASSATGIGYEQYF. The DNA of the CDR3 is TGTGCCAGCAGCGCGACAGGGATAGGGTACGAGCAGTACTTC. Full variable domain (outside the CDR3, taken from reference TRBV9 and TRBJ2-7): DSGVTQTPKHLITATGQRVTLRCSPRSGDLSVYWYQQSLDQGLQFLIQYYNGEERAKGNILERFSAQQFPDLHSELNLSSLELGDSALYFCASSATGIGYEQYFGPGTRLTVT.

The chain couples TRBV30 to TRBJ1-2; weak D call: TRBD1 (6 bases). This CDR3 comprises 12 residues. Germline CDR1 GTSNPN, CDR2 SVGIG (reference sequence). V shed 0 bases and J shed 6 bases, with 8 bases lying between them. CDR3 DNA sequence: TGTGCCTGGAGTGTAGCAGGGGATGGCTACACCTTC. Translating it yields CAWSVAGDGYTF.

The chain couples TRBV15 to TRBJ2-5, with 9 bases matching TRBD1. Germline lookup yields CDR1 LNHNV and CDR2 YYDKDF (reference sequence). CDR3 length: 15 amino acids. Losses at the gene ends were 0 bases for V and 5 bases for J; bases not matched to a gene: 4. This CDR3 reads CATSRDRTGVETQYF. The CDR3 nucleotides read TGTGCCACCAGCAGAGATAGGACAGGGGTGGAGACCCAGTACTTC.

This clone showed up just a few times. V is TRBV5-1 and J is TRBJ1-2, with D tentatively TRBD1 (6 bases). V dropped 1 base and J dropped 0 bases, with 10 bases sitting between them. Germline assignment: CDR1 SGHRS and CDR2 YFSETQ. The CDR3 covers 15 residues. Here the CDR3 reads CASSLRTEPNYGYTF. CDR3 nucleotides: TGCGCCAGCAGCTTGCGGACAGAGCCTAACTATGGCTACACCTTC.

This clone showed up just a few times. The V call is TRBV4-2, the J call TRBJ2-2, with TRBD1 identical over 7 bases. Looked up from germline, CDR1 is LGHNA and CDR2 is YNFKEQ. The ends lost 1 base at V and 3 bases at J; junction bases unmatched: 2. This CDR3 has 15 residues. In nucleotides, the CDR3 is TGTGCCAGCAGCCAAGTTACAGGGGACACCGGGGAGCTGTTTTTT. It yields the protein CASSQVTGDTGELFF.

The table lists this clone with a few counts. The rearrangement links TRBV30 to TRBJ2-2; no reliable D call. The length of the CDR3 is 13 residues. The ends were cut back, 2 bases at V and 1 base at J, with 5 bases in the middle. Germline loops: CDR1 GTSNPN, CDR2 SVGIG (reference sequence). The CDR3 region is CAWSPGNTGELFF. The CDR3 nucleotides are TGTGCCTGGAGTCCGGGGAACACCGGGGAGCTGTTTTTT.

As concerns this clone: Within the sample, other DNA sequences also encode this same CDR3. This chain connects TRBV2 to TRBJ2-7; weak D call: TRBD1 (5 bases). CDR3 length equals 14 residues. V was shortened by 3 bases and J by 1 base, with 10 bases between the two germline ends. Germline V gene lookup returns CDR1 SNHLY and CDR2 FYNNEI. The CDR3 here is CASSDQGVSYEQYF. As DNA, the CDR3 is TGTGCCAGCAGTGACCAAGGGGTATCCTACGAGCAGTACTTC.

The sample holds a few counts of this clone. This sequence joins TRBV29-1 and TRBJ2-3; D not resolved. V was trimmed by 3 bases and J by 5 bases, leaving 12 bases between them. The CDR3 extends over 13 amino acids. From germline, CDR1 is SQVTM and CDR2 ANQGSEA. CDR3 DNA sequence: TGCAGCGTTGAGAACAGAATTATAGATACGCAGTATTTT. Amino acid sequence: CSVENRIIDTQYF.

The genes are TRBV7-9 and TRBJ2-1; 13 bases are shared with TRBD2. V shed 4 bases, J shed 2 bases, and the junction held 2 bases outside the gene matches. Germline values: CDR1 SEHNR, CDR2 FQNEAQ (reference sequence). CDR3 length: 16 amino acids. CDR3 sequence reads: CASSSGTSGTYNEQFF. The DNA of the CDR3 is TGTGCCAGCAGCTCCGGGACTAGCGGGACCTACAATGAGCAGTTCTTC.

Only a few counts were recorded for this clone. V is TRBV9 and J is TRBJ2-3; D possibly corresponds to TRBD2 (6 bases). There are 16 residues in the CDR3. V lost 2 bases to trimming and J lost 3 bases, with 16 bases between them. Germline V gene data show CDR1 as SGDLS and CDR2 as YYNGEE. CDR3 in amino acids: CASSVSEGRGTDTQYF. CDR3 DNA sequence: TGTGCCAGCAGCGTCTCGGAGGGCCGAGGGACAGATACGCAGTATTTT.